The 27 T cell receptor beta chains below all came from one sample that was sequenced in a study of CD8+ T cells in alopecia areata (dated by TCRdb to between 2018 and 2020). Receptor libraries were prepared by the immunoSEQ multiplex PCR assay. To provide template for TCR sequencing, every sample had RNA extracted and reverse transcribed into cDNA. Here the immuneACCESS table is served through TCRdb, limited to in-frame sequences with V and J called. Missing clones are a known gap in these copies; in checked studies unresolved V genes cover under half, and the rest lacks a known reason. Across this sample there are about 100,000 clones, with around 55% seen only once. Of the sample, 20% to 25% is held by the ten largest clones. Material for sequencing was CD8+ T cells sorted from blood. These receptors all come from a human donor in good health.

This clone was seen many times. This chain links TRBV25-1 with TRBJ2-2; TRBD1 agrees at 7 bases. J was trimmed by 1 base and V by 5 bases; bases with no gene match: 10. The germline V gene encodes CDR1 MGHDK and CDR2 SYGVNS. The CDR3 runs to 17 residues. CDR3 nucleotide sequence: TGTGCCAGCAGTCCTTCCGGGACAGACCTGAACACCGGGGAGCTGTTTTTT. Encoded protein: CASSPSGTDLNTGELFF.

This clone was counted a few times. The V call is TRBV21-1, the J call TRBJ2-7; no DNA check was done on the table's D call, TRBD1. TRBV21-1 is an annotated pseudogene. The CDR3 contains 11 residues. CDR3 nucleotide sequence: TGTGCCAGCAGCAAAGAAGGAGGACAGCTTTTC. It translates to CASSKEGGQLF.

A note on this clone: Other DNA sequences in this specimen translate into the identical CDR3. CDR3 coding DNA: TGTGCCAGCAGCTTAGGCCGAGGCGAGCAGTACTTC. This gives the protein CASSLGRGEQYF. The V and J genes are TRBV13 and TRBJ2-7, with D hard to call. CDR1 is PRHDT, CDR2 FYEKMQ, per germline (reference sequence). This CDR3 is 12 amino acids long. The V and J ends lost 0 bases and 6 bases respectively, with 6 bases between them.

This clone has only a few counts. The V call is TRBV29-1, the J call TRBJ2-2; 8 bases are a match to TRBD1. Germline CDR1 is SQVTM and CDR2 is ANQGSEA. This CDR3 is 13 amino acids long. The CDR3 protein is CRADRADTGELFF. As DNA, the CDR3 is TGCAGGGCGGACAGGGCGGACACCGGGGAGCTGTTTTTT.

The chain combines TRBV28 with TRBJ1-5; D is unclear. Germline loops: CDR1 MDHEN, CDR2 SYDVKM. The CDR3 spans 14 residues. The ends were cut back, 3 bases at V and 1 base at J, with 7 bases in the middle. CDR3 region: CASSFEGSNQPQHF. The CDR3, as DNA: TGTGCCAGCAGTTTCGAGGGAAGCAATCAGCCCCAGCATTTT.

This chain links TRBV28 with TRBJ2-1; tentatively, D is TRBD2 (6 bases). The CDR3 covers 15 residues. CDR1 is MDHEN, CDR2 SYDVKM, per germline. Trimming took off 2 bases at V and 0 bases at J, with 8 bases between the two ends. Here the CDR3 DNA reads TGTGCCAGCAGTTTAGCCGGGAGCTCCTACAATGAGCAGTTCTTC. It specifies CASSLAGSSYNEQFF.

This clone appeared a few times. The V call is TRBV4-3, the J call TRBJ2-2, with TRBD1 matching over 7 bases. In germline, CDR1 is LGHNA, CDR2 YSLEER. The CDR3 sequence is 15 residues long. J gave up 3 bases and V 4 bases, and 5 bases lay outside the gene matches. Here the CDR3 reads CASSPLDRDTGELFF. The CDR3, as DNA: TGCGCCAGCAGCCCGCTAGACAGGGACACCGGGGAGCTGTTTTTT.

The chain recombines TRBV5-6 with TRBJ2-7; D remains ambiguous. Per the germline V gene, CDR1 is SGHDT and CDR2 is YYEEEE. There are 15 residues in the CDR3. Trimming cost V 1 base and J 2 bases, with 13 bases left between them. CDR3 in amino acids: CASSLILSTAYEQYF. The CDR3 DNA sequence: TGTGCCAGCAGCTTGATACTATCTACTGCCTACGAGCAGTACTTC.

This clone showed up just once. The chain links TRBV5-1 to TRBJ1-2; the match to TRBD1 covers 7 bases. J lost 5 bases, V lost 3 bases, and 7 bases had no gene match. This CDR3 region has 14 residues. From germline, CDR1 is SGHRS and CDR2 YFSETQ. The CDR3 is CASSWTGSGYGYTF. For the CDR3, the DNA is TGCGCCAGCAGCTGGACAGGCTCAGGATATGGCTACACCTTC.

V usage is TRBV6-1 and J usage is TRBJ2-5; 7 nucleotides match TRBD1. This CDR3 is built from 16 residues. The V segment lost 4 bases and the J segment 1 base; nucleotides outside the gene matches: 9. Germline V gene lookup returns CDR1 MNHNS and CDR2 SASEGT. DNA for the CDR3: TGTGCCAGCAGTGCTGAGACAGGGTGGGTCCAAGAGACCCAGTACTTC. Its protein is CASSAETGWVQETQYF.

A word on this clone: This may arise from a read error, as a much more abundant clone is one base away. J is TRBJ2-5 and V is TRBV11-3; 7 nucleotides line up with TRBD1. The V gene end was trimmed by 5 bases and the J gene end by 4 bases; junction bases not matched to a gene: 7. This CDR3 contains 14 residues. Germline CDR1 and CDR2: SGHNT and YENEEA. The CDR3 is CASSRRQGPETQYF. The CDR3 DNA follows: TGTGCCAGCAGCCGACGACAGGGCCCAGAGACCCAGTACTTC.

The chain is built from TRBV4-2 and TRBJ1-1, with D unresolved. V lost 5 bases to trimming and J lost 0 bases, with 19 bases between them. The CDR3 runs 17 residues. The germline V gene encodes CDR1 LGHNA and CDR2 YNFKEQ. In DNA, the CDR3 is TGTGCCAGCAGCTCGGTGGAAGCAGGACCCCTGAACACTGAAGCTTTCTTT. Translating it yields CASSSVEAGPLNTEAFF.

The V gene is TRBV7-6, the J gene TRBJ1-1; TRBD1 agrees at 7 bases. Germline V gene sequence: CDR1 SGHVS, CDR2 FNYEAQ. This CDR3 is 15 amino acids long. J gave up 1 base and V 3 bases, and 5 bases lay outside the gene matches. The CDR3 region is CASSLERQGNTEAFF. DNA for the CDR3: TGTGCCAGCAGCTTGGAGCGACAGGGGAACACTGAAGCTTTCTTT.

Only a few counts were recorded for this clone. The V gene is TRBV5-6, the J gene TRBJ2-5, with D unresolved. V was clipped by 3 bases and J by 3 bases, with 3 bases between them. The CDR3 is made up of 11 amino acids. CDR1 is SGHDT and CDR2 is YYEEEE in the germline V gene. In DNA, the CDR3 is TGTGCCAGCAGCTATGAAGAGACCCAGTACTTC. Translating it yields CASSYEETQYF.

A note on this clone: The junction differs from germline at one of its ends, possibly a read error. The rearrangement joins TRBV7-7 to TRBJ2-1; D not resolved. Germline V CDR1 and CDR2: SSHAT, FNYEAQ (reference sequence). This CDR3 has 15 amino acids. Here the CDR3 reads CASSPGRSSYNERFF. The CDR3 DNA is TGTGCTAGCAGCCCCGGACGGAGCTCCTACAATGAGCGGTTCTTC.

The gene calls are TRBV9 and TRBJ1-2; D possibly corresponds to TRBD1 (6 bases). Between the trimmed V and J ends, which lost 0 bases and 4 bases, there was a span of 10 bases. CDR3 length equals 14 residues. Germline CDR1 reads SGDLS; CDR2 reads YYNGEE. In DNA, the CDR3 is TGTGCCAGCAGCGTAGAGCCAGGGGTCTATGGCTACACCTTC. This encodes CASSVEPGVYGYTF.

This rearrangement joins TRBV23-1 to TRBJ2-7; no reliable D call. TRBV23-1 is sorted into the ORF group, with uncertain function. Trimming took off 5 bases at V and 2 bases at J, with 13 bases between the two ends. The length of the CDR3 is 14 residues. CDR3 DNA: TGCGCCAGCAGTTTAAAAGGCCGTCCCTACGAGCAGTACTTC. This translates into CASSLKGRPYEQYF.

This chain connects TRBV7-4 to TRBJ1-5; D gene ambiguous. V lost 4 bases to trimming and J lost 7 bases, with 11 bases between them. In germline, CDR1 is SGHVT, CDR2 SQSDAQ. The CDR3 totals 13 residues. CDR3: CASSWISWQPQHF. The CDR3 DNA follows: TGTGCCAGCAGCTGGATTTCGTGGCAGCCCCAGCATTTT.

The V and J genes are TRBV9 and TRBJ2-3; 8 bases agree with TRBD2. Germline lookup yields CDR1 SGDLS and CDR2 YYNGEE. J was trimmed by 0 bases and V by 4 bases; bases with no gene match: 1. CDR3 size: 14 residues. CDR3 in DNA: TGTGCCAGCAGCTCGGGGGGGAGCACAGATACGCAGTATTTT. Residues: CASSSGGSTDTQYF.

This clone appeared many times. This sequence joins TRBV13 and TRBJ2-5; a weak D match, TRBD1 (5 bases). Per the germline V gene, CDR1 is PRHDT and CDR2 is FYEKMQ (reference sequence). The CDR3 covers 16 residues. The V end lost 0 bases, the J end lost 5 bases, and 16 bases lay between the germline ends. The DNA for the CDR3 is TGTGCCAGCAGCTTAGGCCAGGGTAGCCCGAGGGAGACCCAGTACTTC. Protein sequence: CASSLGQGSPRETQYF.

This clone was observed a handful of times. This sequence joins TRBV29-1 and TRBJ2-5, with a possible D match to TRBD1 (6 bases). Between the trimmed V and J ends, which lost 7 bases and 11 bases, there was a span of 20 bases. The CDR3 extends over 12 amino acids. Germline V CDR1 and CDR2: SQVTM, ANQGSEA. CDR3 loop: CSAGAGTLEQYF. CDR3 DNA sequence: TGCAGCGCTGGGGCCGGGACATTAGAGCAGTACTTC.

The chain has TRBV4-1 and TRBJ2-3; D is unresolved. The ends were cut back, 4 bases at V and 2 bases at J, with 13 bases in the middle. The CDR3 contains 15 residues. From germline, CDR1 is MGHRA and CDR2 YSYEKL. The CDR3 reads CASSRTSSYTDTQYF. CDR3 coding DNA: TGCGCCAGCAGCCGGACCTCCTCCTACACAGATACGCAGTATTTT.

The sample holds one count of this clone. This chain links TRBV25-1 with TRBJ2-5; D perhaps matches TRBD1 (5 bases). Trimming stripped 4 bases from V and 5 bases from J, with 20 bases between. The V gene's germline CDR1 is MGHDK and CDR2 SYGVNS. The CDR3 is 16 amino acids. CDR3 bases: TGTGCCAGCAGTGGCTGGGGCAGGGTATTAGAGGAGACCCAGTACTTC. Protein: CASSGWGRVLEETQYF.

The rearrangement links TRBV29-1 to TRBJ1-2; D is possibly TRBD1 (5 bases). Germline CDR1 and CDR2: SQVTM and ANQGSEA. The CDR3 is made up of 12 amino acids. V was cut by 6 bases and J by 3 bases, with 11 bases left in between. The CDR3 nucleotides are TGCAGCGTCCGGGACGGACACTATGGCTACACCTTC. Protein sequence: CSVRDGHYGYTF.

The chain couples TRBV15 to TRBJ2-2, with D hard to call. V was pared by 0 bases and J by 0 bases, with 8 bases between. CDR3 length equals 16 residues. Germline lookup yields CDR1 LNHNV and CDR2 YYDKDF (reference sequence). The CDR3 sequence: CATSRDRNPNTGELFF. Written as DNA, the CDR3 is TGTGCCACCAGCAGAGATAGGAACCCGAACACCGGGGAGCTGTTTTTT. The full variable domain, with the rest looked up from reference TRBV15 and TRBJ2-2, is DAMVIQNPRYQVTQFGKPVTLSCSQTLNHNVMYWYQQKSSQAPKLLFHYYDKDFNNEADTPDNFQSRRPNTSFCFLDIRSPGLGDTAMYLCATSRDRNPNTGELFFGEGSRLTVL.

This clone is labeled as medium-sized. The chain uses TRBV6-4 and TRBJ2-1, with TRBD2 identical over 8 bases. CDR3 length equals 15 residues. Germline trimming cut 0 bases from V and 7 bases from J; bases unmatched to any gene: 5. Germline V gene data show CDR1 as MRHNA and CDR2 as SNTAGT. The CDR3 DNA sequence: TGTGCCAGCAGTGACTCTACGGGGGGGGCGAATGAGCAGTTCTTC. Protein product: CASSDSTGGANEQFF.

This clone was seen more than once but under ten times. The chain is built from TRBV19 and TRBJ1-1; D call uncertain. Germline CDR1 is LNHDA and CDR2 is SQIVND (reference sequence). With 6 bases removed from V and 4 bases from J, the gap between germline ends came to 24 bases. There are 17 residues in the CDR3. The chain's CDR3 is CASSALDAGVRSTEAFF. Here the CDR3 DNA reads TGTGCCAGTAGCGCCCTCGATGCAGGAGTGAGGAGCACTGAAGCTTTCTTT. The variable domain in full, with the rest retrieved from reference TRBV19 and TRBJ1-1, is DGGITQSPKYLFRKEGQNVTLSCEQNLNHDAMYWYRQDPGQGLRLIYYSQIVNDFQKGDIAEGYSVSREKKESFPLTVTSAQKNPTAFYLCASSALDAGVRSTEAFFGQGTRLTVV.